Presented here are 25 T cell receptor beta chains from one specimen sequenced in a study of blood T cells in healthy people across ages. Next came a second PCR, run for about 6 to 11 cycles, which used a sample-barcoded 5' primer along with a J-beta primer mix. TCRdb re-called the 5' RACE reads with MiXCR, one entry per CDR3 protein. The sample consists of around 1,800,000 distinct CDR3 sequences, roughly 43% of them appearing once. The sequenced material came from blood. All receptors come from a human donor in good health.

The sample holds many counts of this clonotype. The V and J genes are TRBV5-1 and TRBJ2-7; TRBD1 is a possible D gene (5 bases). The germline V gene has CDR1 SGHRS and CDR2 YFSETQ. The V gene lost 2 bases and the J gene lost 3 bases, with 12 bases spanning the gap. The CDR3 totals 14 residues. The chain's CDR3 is CASSFSGAYYEQYF. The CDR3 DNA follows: TGCGCCAGCAGCTTTTCTGGGGCCTACTACGAGCAGTACTTC.

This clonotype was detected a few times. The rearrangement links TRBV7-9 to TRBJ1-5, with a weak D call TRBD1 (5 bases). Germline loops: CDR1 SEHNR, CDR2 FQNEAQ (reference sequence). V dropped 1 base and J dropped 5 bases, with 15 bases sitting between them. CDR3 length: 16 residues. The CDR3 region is CASSLGGDPPYQPQHF. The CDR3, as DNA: TGTGCCAGCAGCTTAGGAGGGGACCCACCGTATCAGCCCCAGCATTTT.

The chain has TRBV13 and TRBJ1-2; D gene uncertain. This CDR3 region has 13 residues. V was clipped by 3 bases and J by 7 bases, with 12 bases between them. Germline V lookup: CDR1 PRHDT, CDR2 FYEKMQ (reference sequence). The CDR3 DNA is TGTGCCAGCAGCTTCGGCCCGAACGTTGGCTACACCTTC. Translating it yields CASSFGPNVGYTF.

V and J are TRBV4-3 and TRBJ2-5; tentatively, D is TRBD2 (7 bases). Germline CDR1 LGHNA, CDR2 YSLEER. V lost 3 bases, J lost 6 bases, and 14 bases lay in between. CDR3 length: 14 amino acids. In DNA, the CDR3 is TGCGCCAGCAGCCAGGACAGCGGGGTAAAGACCCAGTACTTC. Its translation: CASSQDSGVKTQYF.

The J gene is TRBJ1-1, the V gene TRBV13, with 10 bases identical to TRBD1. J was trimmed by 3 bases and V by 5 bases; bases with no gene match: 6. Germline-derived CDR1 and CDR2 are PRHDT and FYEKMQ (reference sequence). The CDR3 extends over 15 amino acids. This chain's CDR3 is CASSGTGEGDTEAFF. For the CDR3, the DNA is TGTGCCAGCAGCGGGACAGGGGAAGGGGACACTGAAGCTTTCTTT.

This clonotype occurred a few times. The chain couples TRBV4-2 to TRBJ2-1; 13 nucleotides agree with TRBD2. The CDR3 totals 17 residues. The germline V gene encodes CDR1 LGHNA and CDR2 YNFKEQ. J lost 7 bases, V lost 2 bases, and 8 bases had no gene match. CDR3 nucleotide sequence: TGTGCCAGCAGCCAACCCGCGGGACTAGCGGGGCGGAATGAGCAGTTCTTC. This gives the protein CASSQPAGLAGRNEQFF.

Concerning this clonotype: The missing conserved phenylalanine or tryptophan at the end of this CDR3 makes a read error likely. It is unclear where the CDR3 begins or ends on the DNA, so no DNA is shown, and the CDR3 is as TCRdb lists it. The CDR3 is CASSDRTGGTSSTS. This sequence joins TRBV25-1 and TRBJ2-7; TRBD1 reflects the table's D call only, with no check against the DNA. Inclusive of both ends, the CDR3 amounts to 14 amino acids. The germline V gene encodes CDR1 MGHDK and CDR2 SYGVNS.

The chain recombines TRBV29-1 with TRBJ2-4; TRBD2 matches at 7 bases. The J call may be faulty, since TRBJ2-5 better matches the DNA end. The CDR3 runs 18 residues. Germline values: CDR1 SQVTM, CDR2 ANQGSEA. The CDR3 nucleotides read TGCAGCGTTGAAGATCGGGGGGAGGCAGGGCGACTCCAAGAGACCCAGTACTTC. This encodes CSVEDRGEAGRLQETQYF.

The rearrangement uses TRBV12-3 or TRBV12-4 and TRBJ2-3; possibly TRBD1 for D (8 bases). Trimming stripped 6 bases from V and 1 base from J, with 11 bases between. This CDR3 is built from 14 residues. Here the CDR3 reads CASRQGGGTDTQYF. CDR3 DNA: TGTGCCAGCAGACAGGGGGGGGGCACAGATACGCAGTATTTT.

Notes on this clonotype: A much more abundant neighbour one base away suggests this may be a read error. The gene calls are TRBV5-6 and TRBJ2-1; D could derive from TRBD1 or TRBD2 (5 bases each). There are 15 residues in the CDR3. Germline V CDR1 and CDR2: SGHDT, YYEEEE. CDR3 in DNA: TGTGCCAGCAGCTGGGACCCTAGCTCCTACAATGAGCAGGTCTTC. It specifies CASSWDPSSYNEQVF.

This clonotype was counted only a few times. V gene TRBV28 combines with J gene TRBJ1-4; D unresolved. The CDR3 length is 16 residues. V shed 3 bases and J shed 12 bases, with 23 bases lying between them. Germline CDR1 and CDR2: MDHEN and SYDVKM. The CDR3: CASSFGRPDAAGQLFF. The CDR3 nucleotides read TGTGCCAGCAGTTTTGGACGGCCCGACGCTGCGGGCCAACTGTTTTTT. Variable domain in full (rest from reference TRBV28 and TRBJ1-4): DVKVTQSSRYLVKRTGEKVFLECVQDMDHENMFWYRQDPGLGLRLIYFSYDVKMKEKGDIPEGYSVSREKKERFSLILESASTNQTSMYLCASSFGRPDAAGQLFFGSGTQLSVL.

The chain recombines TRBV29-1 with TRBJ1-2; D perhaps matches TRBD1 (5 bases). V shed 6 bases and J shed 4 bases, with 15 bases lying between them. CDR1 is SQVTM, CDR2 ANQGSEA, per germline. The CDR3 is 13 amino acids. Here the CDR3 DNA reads TGCAGCGTAGTATATGTGGGGGGCTATGGCTACACCTTC. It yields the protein CSVVYVGGYGYTF.

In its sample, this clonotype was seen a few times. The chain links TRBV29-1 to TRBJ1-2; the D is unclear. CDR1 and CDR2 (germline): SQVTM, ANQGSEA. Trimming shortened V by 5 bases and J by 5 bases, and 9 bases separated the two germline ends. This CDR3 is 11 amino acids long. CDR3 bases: TGCAGCGTTTGGCAGGTTTATGGCTACACCTTC. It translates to CSVWQVYGYTF.

CDR3 nucleotide sequence: TGTGCCAGCAGTGGTCGGGGACAGGGGGCGATCCGGGGCTACACCTTC. Protein: CASSGRGQGAIRGYTF. The gene calls are TRBV27 and TRBJ1-2, with 12 bases lining up with TRBD1. The J segment lost 8 bases and the V segment lost 5 bases, leaving 12 bases of the junction unmatched. Germline loops: CDR1 MNHEY, CDR2 SMNVEV (reference sequence). This CDR3 contains 16 residues.

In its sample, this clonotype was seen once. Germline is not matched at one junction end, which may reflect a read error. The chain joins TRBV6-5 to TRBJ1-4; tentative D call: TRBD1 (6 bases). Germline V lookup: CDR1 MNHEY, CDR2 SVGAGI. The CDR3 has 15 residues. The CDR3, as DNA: TGTGCCAGCAGTGACTCAGGGGCTCCGAATGAAAAACTGTTTTTT. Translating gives CASSDSGAPNEKLFF.

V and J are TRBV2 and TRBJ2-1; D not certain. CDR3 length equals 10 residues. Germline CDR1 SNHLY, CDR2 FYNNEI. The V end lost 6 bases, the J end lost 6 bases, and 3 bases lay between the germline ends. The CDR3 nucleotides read TGTGCCAGCAGGACCAATGAGCAGTTCTTC. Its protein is CASRTNEQFF.

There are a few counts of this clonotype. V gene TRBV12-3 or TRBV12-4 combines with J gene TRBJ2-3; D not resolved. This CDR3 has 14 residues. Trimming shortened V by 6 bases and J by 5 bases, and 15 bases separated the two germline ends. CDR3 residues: CASSLSPTGDTQYF. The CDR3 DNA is TGTGCCAGCAGCCTATCGCCGACTGGAGATACGCAGTATTTT.

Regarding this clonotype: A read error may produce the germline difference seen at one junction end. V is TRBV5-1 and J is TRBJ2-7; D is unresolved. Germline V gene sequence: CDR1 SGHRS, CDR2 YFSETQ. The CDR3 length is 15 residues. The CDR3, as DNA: TGCGCCGGCAGCTTGACACCAGAGGTAGTCTACGAGCAGTACTTC. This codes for CAGSLTPEVVYEQYF.

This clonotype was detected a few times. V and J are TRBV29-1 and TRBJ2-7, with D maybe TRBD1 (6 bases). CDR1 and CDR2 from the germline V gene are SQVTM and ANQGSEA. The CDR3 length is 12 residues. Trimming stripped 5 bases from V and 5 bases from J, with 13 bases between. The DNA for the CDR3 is TGCAGCGTTAAAAAACAGGGAAACGAGCAGTACTTC. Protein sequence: CSVKKQGNEQYF.

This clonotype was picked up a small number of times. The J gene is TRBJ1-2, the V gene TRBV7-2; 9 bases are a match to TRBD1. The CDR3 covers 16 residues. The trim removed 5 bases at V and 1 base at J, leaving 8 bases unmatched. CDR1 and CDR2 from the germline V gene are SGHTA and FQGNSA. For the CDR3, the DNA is TGTGCCAGCAGCGCCGGGACAGGGATGGGTAACTATGGCTACACCTTC. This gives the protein CASSAGTGMGNYGYTF.

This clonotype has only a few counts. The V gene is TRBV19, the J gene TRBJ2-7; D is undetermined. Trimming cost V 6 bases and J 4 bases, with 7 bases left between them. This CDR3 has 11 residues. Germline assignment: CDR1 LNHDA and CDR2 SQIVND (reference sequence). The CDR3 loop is CASSRGYEQYV. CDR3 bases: TGTGCCAGTAGCCGAGGATACGAGCAGTACGTC.

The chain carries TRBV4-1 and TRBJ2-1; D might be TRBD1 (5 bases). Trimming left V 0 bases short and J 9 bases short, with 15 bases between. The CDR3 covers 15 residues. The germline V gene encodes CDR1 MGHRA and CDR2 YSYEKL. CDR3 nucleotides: TGCGCCAGCAGCCAAGAGAGGCAGGGAATGGGTGAGCAGTTCTTC. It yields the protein CASSQERQGMGEQFF.

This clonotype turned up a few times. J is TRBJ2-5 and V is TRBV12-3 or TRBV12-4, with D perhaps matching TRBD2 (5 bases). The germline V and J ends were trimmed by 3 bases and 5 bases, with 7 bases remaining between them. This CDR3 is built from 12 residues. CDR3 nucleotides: TGTGCCAGCAGTTTTCAGCGGGAGACCCAGTACTTC. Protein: CASSFQRETQYF.

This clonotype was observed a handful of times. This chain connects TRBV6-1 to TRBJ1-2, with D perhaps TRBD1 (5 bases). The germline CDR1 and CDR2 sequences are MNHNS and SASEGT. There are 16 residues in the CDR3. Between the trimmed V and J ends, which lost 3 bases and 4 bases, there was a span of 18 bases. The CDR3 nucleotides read TGTGCCAGCAGTGATGCGCCGGACACCACGATCTATGGCTACACCTTC. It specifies CASSDAPDTTIYGYTF.

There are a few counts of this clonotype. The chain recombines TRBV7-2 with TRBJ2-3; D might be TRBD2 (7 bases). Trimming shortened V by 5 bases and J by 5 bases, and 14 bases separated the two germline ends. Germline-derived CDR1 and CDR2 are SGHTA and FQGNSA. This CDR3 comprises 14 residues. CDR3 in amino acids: CASSPNGGLDTQYF. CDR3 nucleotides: TGTGCCAGCAGCCCCAACGGGGGGCTAGATACGCAGTATTTT.